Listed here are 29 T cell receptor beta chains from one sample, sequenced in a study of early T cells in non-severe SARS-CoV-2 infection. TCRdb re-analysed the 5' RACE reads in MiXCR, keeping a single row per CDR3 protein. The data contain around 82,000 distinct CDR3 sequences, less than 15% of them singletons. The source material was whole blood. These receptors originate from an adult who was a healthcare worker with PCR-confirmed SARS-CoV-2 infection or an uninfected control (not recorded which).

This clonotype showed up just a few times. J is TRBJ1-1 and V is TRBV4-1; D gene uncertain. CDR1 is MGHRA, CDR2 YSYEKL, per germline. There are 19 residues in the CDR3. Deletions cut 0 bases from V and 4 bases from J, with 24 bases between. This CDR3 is CASSQDGSGPGSLGTEAFF. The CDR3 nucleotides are TGCGCCAGCAGCCAAGATGGGAGTGGGCCCGGGAGTTTGGGCACTGAAGCTTTCTTT.

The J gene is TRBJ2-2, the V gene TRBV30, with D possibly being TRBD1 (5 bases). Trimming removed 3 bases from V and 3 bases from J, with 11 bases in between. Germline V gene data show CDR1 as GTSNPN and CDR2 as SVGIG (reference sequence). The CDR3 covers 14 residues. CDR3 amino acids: CAWSRVTYTGELFF. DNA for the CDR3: TGTGCCTGGAGCAGGGTGACCTACACCGGGGAGCTGTTTTTT.

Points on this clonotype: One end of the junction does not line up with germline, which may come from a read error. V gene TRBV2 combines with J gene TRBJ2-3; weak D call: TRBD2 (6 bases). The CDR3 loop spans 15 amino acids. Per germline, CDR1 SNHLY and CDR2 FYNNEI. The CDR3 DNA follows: TGCGCCAGCAGGGCATATGGGCTAGCGACGGATACGCAGTATTTT. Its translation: CASRAYGLATDTQYF.

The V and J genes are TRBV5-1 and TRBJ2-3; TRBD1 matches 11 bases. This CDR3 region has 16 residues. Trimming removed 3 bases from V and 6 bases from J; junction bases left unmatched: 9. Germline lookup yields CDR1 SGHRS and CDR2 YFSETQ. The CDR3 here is CASSWGTGGTTDTQYF. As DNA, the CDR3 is TGCGCCAGCAGCTGGGGGACAGGGGGTACCACGGATACGCAGTATTTT.

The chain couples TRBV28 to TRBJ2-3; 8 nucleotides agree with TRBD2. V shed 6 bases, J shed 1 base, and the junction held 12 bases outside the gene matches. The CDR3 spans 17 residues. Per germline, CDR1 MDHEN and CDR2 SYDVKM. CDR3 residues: CASSFGAGRDGTDTQYF. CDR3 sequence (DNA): TGTGCCAGCAGCTTTGGGGCCGGGAGGGATGGCACAGATACGCAGTATTTT.

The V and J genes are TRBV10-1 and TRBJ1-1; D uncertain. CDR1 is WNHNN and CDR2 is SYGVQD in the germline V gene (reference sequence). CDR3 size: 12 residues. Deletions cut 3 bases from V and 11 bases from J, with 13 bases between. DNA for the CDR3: TGCGCCAGCAGTGAAAATCGGAGGGATGCTTTCTTT. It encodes CASSENRRDAFF.

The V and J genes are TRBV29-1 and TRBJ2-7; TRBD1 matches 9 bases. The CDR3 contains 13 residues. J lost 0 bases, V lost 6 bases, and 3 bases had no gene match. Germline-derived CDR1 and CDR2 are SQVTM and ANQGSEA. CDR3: CSVRTGDSYEQYF. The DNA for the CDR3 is TGCAGCGTCCGGACAGGGGACTCCTACGAGCAGTACTTC.

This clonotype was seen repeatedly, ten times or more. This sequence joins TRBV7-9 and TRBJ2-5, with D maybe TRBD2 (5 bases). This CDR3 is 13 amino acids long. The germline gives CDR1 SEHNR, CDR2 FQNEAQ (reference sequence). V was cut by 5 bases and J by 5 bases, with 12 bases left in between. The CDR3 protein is CASSLGGEETQYF. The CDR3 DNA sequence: TGTGCCAGCAGCCTCGGAGGCGAGGAGACCCAGTACTTC.

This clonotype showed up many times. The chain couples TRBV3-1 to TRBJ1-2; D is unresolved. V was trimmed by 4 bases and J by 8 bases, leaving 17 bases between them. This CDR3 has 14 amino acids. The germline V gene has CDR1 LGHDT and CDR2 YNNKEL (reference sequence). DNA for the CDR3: TGTGCCAGCAGCCCCAACGGAAGGATCGGCGGCTACACCTTC. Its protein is CASSPNGRIGGYTF.

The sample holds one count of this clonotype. The CDR3 region has the DNA TGCGCCAGTGCGGGAGTCTCCAAAAACATTCAGTACTTC. Its translation: CASAGVSKNIQYF. The rearrangement links TRBV10-1 to TRBJ2-4, with TRBD2 identical over 7 bases. Looked up from germline, CDR1 is WNHNN and CDR2 is SYGVQD (reference sequence). The trim removed 9 bases at V and 2 bases at J, leaving 4 bases unmatched. The CDR3 has 13 amino acids.

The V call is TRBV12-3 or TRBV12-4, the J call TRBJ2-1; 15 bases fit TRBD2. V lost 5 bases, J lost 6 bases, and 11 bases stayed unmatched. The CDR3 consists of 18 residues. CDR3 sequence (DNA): TGTGCCAGCAGTCCTACCGGGACTAGCGGGGGGCGGTTCAATGAGCAGTTCTTC. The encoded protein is CASSPTGTSGGRFNEQFF.

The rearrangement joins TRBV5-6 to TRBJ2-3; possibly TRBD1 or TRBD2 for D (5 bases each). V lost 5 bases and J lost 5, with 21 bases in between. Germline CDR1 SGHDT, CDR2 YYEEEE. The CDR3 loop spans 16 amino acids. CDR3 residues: CASSSDRGPRGDTQYF. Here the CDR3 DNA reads TGTGCCAGCAGTTCGGACCGGGGCCCTAGGGGAGATACGCAGTATTTT.

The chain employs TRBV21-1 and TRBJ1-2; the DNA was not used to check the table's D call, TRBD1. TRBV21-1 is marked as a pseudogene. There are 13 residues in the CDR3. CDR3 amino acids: CASSKRGRRGYTF. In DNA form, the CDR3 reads TGTGCCAGCAGCAAAAGGGGGCGGAGAGGCTACACCTTC.

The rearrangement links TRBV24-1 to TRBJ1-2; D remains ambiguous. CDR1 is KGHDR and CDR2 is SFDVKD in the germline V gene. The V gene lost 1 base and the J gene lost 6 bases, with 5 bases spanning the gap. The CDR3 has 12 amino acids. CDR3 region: CATSDFRHGYTF. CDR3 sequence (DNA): TGTGCCACCAGTGATTTCCGACATGGCTACACCTTC.

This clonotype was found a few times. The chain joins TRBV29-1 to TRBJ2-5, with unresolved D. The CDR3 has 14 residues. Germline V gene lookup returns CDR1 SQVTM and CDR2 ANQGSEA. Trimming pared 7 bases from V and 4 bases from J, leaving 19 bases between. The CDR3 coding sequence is TGCAGCGCCCTCCCGGTCCTAGAAGGAGAGACCCAGTACTTC. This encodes CSALPVLEGETQYF. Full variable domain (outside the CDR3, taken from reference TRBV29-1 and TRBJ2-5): SAVISQKPSRDICQRGTSLTIQCQVDSQVTMMFWYRQQPGQSLTLIATANQGSEATYESGFVIDKFPISRPNLTFSTLTVSNMSPEDSSIYLCSALPVLEGETQYFGPGTRLLVL.

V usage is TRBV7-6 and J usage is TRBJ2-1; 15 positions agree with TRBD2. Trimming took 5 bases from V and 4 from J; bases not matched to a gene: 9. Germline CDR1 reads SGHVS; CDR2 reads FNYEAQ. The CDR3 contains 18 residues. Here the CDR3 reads CASSPGLAGGSLYNEQFF. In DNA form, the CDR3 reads TGTGCCAGCAGCCCAGGACTAGCGGGAGGGAGTTTATACAATGAGCAGTTCTTC.

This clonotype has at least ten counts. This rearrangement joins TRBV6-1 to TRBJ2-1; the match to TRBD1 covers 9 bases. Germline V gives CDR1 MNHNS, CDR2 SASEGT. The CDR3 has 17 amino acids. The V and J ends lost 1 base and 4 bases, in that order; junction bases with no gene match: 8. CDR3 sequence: CASSEDRTGVSYNEQFF. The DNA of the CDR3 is TGTGCCAGCAGTGAAGATCGGACAGGGGTTTCGTACAATGAGCAGTTCTTC.

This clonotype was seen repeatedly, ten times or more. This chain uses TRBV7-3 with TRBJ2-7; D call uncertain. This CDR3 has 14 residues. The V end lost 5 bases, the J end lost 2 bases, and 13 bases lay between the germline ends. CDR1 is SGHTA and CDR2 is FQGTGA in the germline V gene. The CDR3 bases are TGTGCCAGCAGCCGATACTTAGACCCCTACGAGCAGTACTTC. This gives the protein CASSRYLDPYEQYF.

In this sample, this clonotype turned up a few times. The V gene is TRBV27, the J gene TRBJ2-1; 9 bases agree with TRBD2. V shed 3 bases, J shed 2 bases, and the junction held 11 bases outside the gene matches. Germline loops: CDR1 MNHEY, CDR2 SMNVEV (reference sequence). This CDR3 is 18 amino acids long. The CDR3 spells CASSFGREGPVPYNEQFF. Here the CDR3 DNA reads TGTGCCAGCAGTTTTGGGCGGGAGGGCCCGGTCCCCTACAATGAGCAGTTCTTC.

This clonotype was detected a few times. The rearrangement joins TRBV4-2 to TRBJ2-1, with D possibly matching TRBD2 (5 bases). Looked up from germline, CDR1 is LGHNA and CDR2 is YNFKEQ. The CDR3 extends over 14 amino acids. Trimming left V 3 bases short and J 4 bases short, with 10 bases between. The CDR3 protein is CASSQGSVYNEQFF. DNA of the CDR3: TGTGCCAGCAGCCAGGGTAGCGTTTACAATGAGCAGTTCTTC.

This chain's CDR3 is CSARDPGRTISGNTIYF. CDR3 DNA: TGCAGTGCTAGAGATCCTGGGCGGACCATCTCTGGAAACACCATATATTTT. The rearrangement uses TRBV20-1 and TRBJ1-3; unclear D gene. Germline CDR1 is DFQATT and CDR2 is SNEGSKA (reference sequence). Trimming took off 0 bases at V and 0 bases at J, with 15 bases between the two ends. The CDR3 length is 17 residues.

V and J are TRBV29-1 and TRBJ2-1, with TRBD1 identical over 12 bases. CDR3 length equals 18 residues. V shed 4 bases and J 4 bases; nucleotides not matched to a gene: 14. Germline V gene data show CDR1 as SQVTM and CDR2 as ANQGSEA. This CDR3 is CSVAGTGGSGLGYNEQFF. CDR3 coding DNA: TGCAGCGTTGCCGGGACAGGGGGCTCTGGACTCGGGTACAATGAGCAGTTCTTC.

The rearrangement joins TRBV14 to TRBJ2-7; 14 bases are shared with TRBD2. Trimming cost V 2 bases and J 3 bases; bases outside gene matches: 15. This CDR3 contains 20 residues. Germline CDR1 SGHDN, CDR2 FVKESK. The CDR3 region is CASSQLPGLAGAHNHYEQYF. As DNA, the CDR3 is TGTGCCAGCAGCCAACTCCCGGGACTAGCGGGAGCCCACAACCACTACGAGCAGTACTTC. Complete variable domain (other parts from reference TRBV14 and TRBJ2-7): EAGVTQFPSHSVIEKGQTVTLRCDPISGHDNLYWYRRVMGKEIKFLLHFVKESKQDESGMPNNRFLAERTGGTYSTLKVQPAELEDSGVYFCASSQLPGLAGAHNHYEQYFGPGTRLTVT.

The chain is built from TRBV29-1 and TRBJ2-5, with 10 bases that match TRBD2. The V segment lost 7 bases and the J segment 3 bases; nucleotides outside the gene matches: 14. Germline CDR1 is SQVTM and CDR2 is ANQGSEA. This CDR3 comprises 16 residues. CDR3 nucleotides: TGCAGCGCCGGAGGGCGGCTAGCGGGAGATGAAGAGACCCAGTACTTC. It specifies CSAGGRLAGDEETQYF.

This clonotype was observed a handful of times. The CDR3 spells CASSLATFTYEQYF. DNA of the CDR3: TGTGCCAGCAGCTTAGCTACATTTACCTACGAGCAGTACTTC. This sequence joins TRBV7-9 and TRBJ2-7; the D is unclear. Trimming shortened V by 0 bases and J by 2 bases, and 8 bases separated the two germline ends. The CDR3 totals 14 residues. Germline CDR1 and CDR2: SEHNR and FQNEAQ (reference sequence).

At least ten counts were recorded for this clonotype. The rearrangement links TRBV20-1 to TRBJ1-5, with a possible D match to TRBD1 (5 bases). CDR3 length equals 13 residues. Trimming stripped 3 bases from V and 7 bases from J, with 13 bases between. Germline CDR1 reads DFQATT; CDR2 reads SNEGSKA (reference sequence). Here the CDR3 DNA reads TGCAGTGCTAGCCTTGTGGGGCCACAGCCCCAGCATTTT. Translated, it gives CSASLVGPQPQHF.

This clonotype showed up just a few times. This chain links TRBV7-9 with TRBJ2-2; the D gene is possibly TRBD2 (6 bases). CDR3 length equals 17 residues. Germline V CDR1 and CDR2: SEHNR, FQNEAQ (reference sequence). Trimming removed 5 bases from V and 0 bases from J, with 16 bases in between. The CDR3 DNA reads TGTGCCAGCAGCCCCTCCGGAGGACTACCGAACACCGGGGAGCTGTTTTTT. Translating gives CASSPSGGLPNTGELFF.

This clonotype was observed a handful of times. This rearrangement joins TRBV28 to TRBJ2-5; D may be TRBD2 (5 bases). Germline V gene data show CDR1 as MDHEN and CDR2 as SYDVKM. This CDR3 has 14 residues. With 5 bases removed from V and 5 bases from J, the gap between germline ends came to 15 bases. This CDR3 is CASSPLLRGETQYF. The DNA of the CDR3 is TGTGCCAGCAGTCCGTTGCTCCGAGGGGAGACCCAGTACTTC.

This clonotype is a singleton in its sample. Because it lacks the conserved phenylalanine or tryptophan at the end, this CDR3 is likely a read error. The CDR3 loop is CSVGDYTL. The CDR3 DNA follows: TGCAGCGTTGGGGACTACACCCTC. V usage is TRBV29-1 and J usage is TRBJ1-2; D unresolved. Germline V gene lookup returns CDR1 SQVTM and CDR2 ANQGSEA. The CDR3 is made up of 8 amino acids. V was pared by 4 bases and J by 10 bases, with 4 bases between.